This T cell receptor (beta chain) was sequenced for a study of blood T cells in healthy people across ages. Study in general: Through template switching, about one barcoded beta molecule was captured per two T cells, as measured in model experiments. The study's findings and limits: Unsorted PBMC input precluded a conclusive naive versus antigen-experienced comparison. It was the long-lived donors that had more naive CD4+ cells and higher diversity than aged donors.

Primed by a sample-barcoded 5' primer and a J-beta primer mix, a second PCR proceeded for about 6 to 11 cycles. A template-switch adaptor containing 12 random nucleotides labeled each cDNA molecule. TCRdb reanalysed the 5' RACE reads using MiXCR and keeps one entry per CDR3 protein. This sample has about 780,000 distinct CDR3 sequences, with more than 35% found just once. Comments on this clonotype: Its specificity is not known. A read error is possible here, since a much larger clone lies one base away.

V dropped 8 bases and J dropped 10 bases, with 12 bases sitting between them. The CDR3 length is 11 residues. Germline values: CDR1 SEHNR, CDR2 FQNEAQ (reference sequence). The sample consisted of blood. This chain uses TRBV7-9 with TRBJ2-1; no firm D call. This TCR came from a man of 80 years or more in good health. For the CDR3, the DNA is TGTGCCAGCGGTCAAACCTACGAGCAGTTCTTC. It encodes CASGQTYEQFF.